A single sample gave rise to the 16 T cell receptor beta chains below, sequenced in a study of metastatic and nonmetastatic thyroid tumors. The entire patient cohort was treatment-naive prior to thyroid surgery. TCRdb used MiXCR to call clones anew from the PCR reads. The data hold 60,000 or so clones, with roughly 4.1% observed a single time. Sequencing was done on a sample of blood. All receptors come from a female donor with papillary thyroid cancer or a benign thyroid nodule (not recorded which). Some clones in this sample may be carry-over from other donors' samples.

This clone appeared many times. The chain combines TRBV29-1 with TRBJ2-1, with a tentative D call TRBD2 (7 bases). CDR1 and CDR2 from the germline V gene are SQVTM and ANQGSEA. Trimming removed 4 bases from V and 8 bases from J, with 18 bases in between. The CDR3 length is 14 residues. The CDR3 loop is CSVVGGRQVDEQFF. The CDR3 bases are TGCAGCGTTGTTGGCGGGAGACAGGTCGATGAGCAGTTCTTC.

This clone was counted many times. This CDR3 is CASSWAASGFYEQYF. The CDR3, as DNA: TGTGCCAGCAGCTGGGCGGCTAGCGGCTTTTACGAGCAGTACTTC. The rearrangement links TRBV27 to TRBJ2-7; 7 nucleotides match TRBD2. Germline CDR1 MNHEY, CDR2 SMNVEV (reference sequence). J was trimmed by 4 bases and V by 6 bases; bases with no gene match: 12. CDR3 size: 15 residues.

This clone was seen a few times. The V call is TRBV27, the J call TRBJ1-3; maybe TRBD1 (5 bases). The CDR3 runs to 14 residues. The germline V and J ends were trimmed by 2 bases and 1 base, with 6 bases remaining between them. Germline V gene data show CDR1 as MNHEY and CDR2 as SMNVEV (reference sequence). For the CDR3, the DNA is TGTGCCAGCAGTTTAGCAGGGTCTGGAAACACCATATATTTT. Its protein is CASSLAGSGNTIYF.

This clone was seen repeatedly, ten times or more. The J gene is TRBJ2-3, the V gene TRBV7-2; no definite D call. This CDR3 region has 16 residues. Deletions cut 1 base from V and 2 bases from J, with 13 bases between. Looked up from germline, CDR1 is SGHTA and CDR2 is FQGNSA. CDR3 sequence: CASSLEVVRSTDTQYF. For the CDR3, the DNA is TGTGCCAGCAGCTTAGAAGTTGTCAGATCCACAGATACGCAGTATTTT.

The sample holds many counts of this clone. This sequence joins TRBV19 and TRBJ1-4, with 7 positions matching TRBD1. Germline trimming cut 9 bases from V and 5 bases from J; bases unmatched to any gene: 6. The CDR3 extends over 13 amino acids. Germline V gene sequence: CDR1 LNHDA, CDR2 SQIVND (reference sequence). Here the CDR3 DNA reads TGTGCCAGCCAGAAGGGACAGAATGAAAAACTGTTTTTT. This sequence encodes CASQKGQNEKLFF.

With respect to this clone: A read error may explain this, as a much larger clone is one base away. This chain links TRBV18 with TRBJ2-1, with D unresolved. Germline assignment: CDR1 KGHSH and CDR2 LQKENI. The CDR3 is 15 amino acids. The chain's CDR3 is CASSPSPASYNEHFF. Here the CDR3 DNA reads TGTGCCAGCTCCCCGTCTCCGGCTTCCTACAATGAGCATTTCTTC.

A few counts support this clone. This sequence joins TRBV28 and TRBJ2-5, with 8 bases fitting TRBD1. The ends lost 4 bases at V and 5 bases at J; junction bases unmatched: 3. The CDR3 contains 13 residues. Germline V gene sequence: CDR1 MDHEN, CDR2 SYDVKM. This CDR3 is CASSYRGFETQYF. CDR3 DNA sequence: TGTGCCAGCAGTTACAGGGGGTTTGAGACCCAGTACTTC.

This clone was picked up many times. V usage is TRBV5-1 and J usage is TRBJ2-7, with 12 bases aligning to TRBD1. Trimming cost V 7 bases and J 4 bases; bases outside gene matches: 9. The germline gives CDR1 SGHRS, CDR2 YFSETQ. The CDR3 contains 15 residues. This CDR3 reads CASRLSGQGAYEQYF. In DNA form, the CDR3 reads TGCGCCAGCCGCCTATCGGGACAGGGGGCTTACGAGCAGTACTTC.

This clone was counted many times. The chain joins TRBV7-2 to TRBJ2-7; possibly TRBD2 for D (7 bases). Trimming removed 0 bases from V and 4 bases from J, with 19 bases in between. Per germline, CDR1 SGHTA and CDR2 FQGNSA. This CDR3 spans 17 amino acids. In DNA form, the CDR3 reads TGTGCCAGCAGCTTAGCAGGGGGGGTCAGGCCCCCTTACGAGCAGTACTTC. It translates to CASSLAGGVRPPYEQYF. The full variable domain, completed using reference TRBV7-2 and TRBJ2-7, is GAGVSQSPSNKVTEKGKDVELRCDPISGHTALYWYRQSLGQGLEFLIYFQGNSAPDKSGLPSDRFSAERTGGSVSTLTIQRTQQEDSAVYLCASSLAGGVRPPYEQYFGPGTRLTVT.

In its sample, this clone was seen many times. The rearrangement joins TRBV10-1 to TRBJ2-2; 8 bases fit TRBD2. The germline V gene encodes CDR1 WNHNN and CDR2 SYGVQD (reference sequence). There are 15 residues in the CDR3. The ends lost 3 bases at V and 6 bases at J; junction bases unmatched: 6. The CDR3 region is CASSESGSGAGELFF. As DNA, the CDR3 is TGCGCCAGCAGTGAAAGCGGGAGCGGGGCCGGGGAGCTGTTTTTT.

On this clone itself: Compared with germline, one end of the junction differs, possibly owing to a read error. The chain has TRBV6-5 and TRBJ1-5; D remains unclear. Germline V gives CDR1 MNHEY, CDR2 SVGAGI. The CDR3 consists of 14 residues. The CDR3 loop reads CASSDSQESQPQHF. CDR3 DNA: TGTGCCAGCAGTGACTCCCAGGAGAGTCAGCCCCAGCATTTT.

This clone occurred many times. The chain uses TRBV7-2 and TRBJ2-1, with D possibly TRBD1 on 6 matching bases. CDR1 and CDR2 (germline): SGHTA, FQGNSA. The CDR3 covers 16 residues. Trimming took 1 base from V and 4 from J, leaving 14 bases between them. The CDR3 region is CASSLVVGTQYNEQFF. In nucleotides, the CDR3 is TGTGCCAGCAGCTTAGTAGTAGGGACACAATACAATGAGCAGTTCTTC.

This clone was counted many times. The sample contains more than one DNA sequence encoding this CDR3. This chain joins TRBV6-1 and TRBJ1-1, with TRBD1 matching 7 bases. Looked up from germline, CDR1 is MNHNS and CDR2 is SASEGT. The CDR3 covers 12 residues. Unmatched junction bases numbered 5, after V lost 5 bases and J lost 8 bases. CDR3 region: CASSHTGVEAFF. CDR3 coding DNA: TGTGCCAGCAGTCACACAGGGGTGGAAGCTTTCTTT.

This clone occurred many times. CDR3 sequence reads: CASSQATWAGEAGELFF. CDR3 nucleotides: TGTGCCAGCAGCCAGGCCACTTGGGCGGGAGAGGCCGGGGAGCTGTTTTTT. The chain is built from TRBV4-2 and TRBJ2-2; 7 positions agree with TRBD2. The V and J ends lost 3 bases and 6 bases, in that order; junction bases with no gene match: 13. The CDR3 has 17 residues. From germline, CDR1 is LGHNA and CDR2 YNFKEQ.

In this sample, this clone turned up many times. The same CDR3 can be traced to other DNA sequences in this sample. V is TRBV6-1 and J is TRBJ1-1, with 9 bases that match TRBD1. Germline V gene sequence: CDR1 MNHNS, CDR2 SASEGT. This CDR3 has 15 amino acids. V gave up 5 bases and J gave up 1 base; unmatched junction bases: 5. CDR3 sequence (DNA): TGTGCCAGCAGTTTAACAGGGGGCGGGAACACTGAAGCTTTCTTT. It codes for CASSLTGGGNTEAFF.

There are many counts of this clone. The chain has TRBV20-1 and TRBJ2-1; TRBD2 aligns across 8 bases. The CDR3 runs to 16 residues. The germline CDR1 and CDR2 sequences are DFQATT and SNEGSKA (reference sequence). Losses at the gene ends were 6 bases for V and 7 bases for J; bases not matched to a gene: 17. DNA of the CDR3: TGCAGTGCGCTAGAGGCGGTGGGACTAGTGATTAATGAGCAGTTCTTC. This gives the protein CSALEAVGLVINEQFF.